Each of the 18 T cell receptor beta chains below was sequenced from the same sample in a study of T cells after somatic rescue of genetic block. Assay used: immunoSEQ multiplex PCR; TCRdb lists only in-frame clones, some missing. The sample records some 67,000 clones, 92% being singletons. Sequences were obtained from peripheral blood mononuclear cells (PBMCs). The receptors come from a man aged 35 to 55.

The J gene is TRBJ2-7, the V gene TRBV5-1; weak D call: TRBD1 (6 bases). The germline V gene has CDR1 SGHRS and CDR2 YFSETQ. V was clipped by 4 bases and J by 0 bases, with 17 bases between them. The CDR3 spans 16 residues. The CDR3 here is CASSGRETGSSYEQYF. The CDR3 DNA reads as TGCGCCAGCAGCGGACGAGAGACAGGAAGCTCCTACGAGCAGTACTTC.

V gene TRBV19 combines with J gene TRBJ1-2; D is unresolved. The CDR3 runs to 15 residues. V lost 4 bases and J 1 base, leaving 13 bases between the germline ends. Germline V lookup: CDR1 LNHDA, CDR2 SQIVND (reference sequence). CDR3 DNA: TGTGCCAGTAGTAACCCAGCGGATAGTAACTATGGCTACACCTTC. Encoded protein: CASSNPADSNYGYTF. Complete variable domain (other parts from reference TRBV19 and TRBJ1-2): DGGITQSPKYLFRKEGQNVTLSCEQNLNHDAMYWYRQDPGQGLRLIYYSQIVNDFQKGDIAEGYSVSREKKESFPLTVTSAQKNPTAFYLCASSNPADSNYGYTFGSGTRLTVV.

This clone was found a few times. The chain employs TRBV12-5 and TRBJ1-1; the match to TRBD1 covers 7 bases. CDR3 length: 15 residues. The V segment lost 1 base and the J segment 0 bases; nucleotides outside the gene matches: 2. Germline-derived CDR1 and CDR2 are LGHNT and FRNRAP. In DNA, the CDR3 is TGTGCTAGTGGTTTGGGGGGACAGATGAACACTGAAGCTTTCTTT. Residues: CASGLGGQMNTEAFF. Looking up the rest from reference TRBV12-5 and TRBJ1-1 gives the full variable domain: DARVTQTPRHKVTEMGQEVTMRCQPILGHNTVFWYRQTMMQGLELLAYFRNRAPLDDSGMPKDRFSAEMPDATLATLKIQPSEPRDSAVYFCASGLGGQMNTEAFFGQGTRLTVV.

V and J are TRBV6-1 and TRBJ1-6; 8 bases align to TRBD1. V shed 1 base, J shed 2 bases, and the junction held 10 bases outside the gene matches. CDR3 size: 19 residues. CDR1 and CDR2 from the germline V gene are MNHNS and SASEGT. CDR3 amino acids: CASSEVTGGLSTYNSPLHF. DNA of the CDR3: TGTGCCAGCAGTGAAGTTACAGGGGGTTTGAGTACCTATAATTCACCCCTCCACTTT.

V and J are TRBV27 and TRBJ2-7; TRBD1 agrees at 8 bases. In germline, CDR1 is MNHEY, CDR2 SMNVEV (reference sequence). Trimming cost V 6 bases and J 2 bases; bases outside gene matches: 3. The CDR3 spans 13 residues. CDR3 coding DNA: TGTGCCAGCAGGACAGGGGATACCTACGAGCAGTACTTC. It encodes CASRTGDTYEQYF.

Comments on this clone: In the same sample, other DNA sequences code for this CDR3. The chain joins TRBV7-3 to TRBJ1-1; D may be TRBD1 (5 bases). Looked up from germline, CDR1 is SGHTA and CDR2 is FQGTGA. Deletions cut 4 bases from V and 1 base from J, with 7 bases between. The CDR3 has 13 residues. The CDR3 protein is CASSSGGNTEAFF. As DNA, the CDR3 is TGTGCCAGCAGCTCGGGGGGGAACACTGAAGCTTTCTTT.

The chain has TRBV7-8 and TRBJ2-2; D remains unclear. CDR1 and CDR2 (germline): SGHVS, FQNEAQ. V lost 5 bases to trimming and J lost 6 bases, with 7 bases between them. This CDR3 has 12 residues. The CDR3 loop is CASSPRAGELFF. In DNA, the CDR3 is TGTGCCAGCAGCCCTAGGGCCGGGGAGCTGTTTTTT.

A single count supports this clone. The genes are TRBV5-4 and TRBJ2-2; TRBD2 might be the D (6 bases). Between the trimmed V and J ends, which lost 3 bases and 5 bases, there was a span of 11 bases. The CDR3 is 14 residues long. Germline CDR1 is SGHNT and CDR2 is YYREEE (reference sequence). CDR3 in amino acids: CASSWGELTGELFF. The CDR3 bases are TGTGCCAGCAGCTGGGGGGAGTTGACCGGGGAGCTGTTTTTT. The variable domain in full, with the rest retrieved from reference TRBV5-4 and TRBJ2-2, is ETGVTQSPTHLIKTRGQQVTLRCSSQSGHNTVSWYQQALGQGPQFIFQYYREEENGRGNFPPRFSGLQFPNYSSELNVNALELDDSALYLCASSWGELTGELFFGEGSRLTVL.

The chain employs TRBV7-9 and TRBJ1-1; 7 nucleotides match TRBD1. This CDR3 region has 14 residues. CDR1 SEHNR and CDR2 FQNEAQ come from the germline V gene (reference sequence). The ends lost 5 bases at V and 3 bases at J; junction bases unmatched: 6. The CDR3 nucleotides read TGTGCCAGCAGCACGACAGGGAGGGACACTGAAGCTTTCTTT. This translates into CASSTTGRDTEAFF.

There are a few counts of this clone. CDR3 sequence: CASSWSGTAYEQYF. As DNA, the CDR3 is TGTGCCAGCAGCTGGTCCGGGACCGCCTACGAGCAGTACTTC. The chain recombines TRBV7-9 with TRBJ2-7; D may be TRBD1 or TRBD2 (5 bases each). The germline gives CDR1 SEHNR, CDR2 FQNEAQ (reference sequence). V lost 4 bases and J 2 bases, leaving 12 bases between the germline ends. The CDR3 extends over 14 amino acids.

The chain links TRBV7-6 to TRBJ2-1; D is possibly TRBD1 (5 bases). The CDR3 runs to 16 residues. The germline V gene has CDR1 SGHVS and CDR2 FNYEAQ. Trimming took off 1 base at V and 1 base at J, with 11 bases between the two ends. CDR3 nucleotides: TGTGCCAGCAGCTTAGGGGGCCGGGTTTCCTACAATGAGCAGTTCTTC. Translation: CASSLGGRVSYNEQFF. The whole variable domain, filled in from reference TRBV7-6 and TRBJ2-1, reads GAGVSQSPRYKVTKRGQDVALRCDPISGHVSLYWYRQALGQGPEFLTYFNYEAQQDKSGLPNDRFSAERPEGSISTLTIQRTEQRDSAMYRCASSLGGRVSYNEQFFGPGTRLTVL.

The CDR3 DNA is TGCGCCAGCAGCTTAGGGCAGGGGCCCTACAATGAGCAGTTCTTC. Its protein is CASSLGQGPYNEQFF. The V gene is TRBV5-1, the J gene TRBJ2-1; possibly TRBD1 for D (6 bases). CDR1 SGHRS and CDR2 YFSETQ come from the germline V gene. The CDR3 totals 15 residues. Trimming pared 2 bases from V and 2 bases from J, leaving 11 bases between.

Remarks on this clone: The junction departs from germline at one end; a sequencing error may be responsible. The chain employs TRBV28 and TRBJ2-3, with a tentative D call TRBD1 (6 bases). The CDR3 spans 16 residues. Germline V CDR1 and CDR2: MDHEN, SYDVKM. The CDR3 loop is CASSFPTGLGTDMQYF. The CDR3 DNA reads as TGTGCCAGCAGTTTCCCGACAGGCCTGGGCACAGATATGCAGTATTTT.

The CDR3 loop reads CASSLGLAGGTDTQYF. Here the CDR3 DNA reads TGCGCCAGCAGCCTCGGACTAGCGGGAGGAACAGATACGCAGTATTTT. The chain combines TRBV4-3 with TRBJ2-3; the match to TRBD2 covers 14 bases. Germline V gene data show CDR1 as LGHNA and CDR2 as YSLEER. The CDR3 contains 16 residues. The junction had 3 bases not matched to a gene; V was cut back by 4 bases and J by 3 bases.

The J gene is TRBJ2-7, the V gene TRBV7-2, with 7 bases fitting TRBD1. Trimming cost V 3 bases and J 3 bases; bases outside gene matches: 5. Germline CDR1 is SGHTA and CDR2 is FQGNSA. This CDR3 is 14 amino acids long. The CDR3 here is CASSFRQGVYEQYF. The CDR3 coding sequence is TGTGCCAGCAGCTTTCGACAGGGAGTCTACGAGCAGTACTTC.

The chain couples TRBV13 to TRBJ2-5; D not resolved. Trimming took off 4 bases at V and 5 bases at J, with 14 bases between the two ends. The CDR3 is 14 residues long. Germline V CDR1 and CDR2: PRHDT, FYEKMQ (reference sequence). The DNA for the CDR3 is TGTGCCAGCAGCTCCCAGACGATTTTGGAGACCCAGTACTTC. Translated, it gives CASSSQTILETQYF.

V and J are TRBV5-1 and TRBJ1-2; a weak D match, TRBD1 (5 bases). Trimming removed 0 bases at V and 6 bases at J, with 21 bases between. There are 17 residues in the CDR3. Germline CDR1 SGHRS, CDR2 YFSETQ. In DNA form, the CDR3 reads TGCGCCAGCAGCTTGGCTCCTGGGGGAGCCAGGGCGAATGGCTACACCTTC. Its protein is CASSLAPGGARANGYTF.

The V and J genes are TRBV7-8 and TRBJ2-3; D unresolved. Germline V lookup: CDR1 SGHVS, CDR2 FQNEAQ. There are 11 residues in the CDR3. Trimming left V 5 bases short and J 6 bases short, with 6 bases between. DNA for the CDR3: TGTGCCAGCAGCCTAAGGGATACGCAGTATTTT. Translated: CASSLRDTQYF.